Sequencing of this TCR beta chain was carried out in a study of OX40 agonist ivuxolimab in advanced cancers. Some clones are missing from TCRdb's copy, which holds only in-frame ones; the method was immunoSEQ multiplex PCR. The sample lists 50,000 to 70,000 clones, about 83% occurring once. General study points: Among some nonresponders, normalized T-cell clonal expansion was also low. The specificity for antigen of the expanded peripheral T cells was not determined.

The CDR3 spans 20 residues. The germline V gene has CDR1 GTSNPN and CDR2 SVGIG (reference sequence). Trimming removed 1 base at V and 0 bases at J, with 28 bases between. Regarding this clone: Its antigen is as yet unknown.

The input for sequencing was CD4+ or CD8+ T cells sorted from blood, taken in a trial of the OX40 agonist ivuxolimab. This sequence joins TRBV30 and TRBJ2-7, with D unclear. The sequence was collected from an adult with an advanced solid tumor such as melanoma, head and neck, liver or kidney cancer. Here the CDR3 DNA reads TGTGCCTGGAGTGAAAACTTTTCGTCTTATAGTCCGCGAAGCTCCTACGAGCAGTACTTC. This sequence encodes CAWSENFSSYSPRSSYEQYF. The full variable domain, completed using reference TRBV30 and TRBJ2-7, is SQTIHQWPATLVQPVGSPLSLECTVEGTSNPNLYWYRQAAGRGLQLLFYSVGIGQISSEVPQNLSASRPQDRQFILSSKKLLLSDSGFYLCAWSENFSSYSPRSSYEQYFGPGTRLTVT.